The 20 T cell receptor beta chains presented below share a single source sample, sequenced in a study of blood T cell repertoires in COVID-19. The method was immunoSEQ multiplex PCR; TCRdb's version includes in-frame clones alone and lacks a portion of them. Of roughly 150,000 clones listed, roughly 84% are singletons. The sequencing sample was made of peripheral blood. Receptor source: a human donor in a cohort sampled during active COVID-19.

The chain couples TRBV5-6 to TRBJ2-7; D is perhaps TRBD2 (6 bases). In germline, CDR1 is SGHDT, CDR2 YYEEEE. The CDR3 sequence is 15 residues long. The V gene lost 1 base and the J gene lost 0 bases, with 11 bases spanning the gap. The CDR3 DNA is TGTGCCAGCAGCTTGCGGGGGTTGTTCTCCTACGAGCAGTACTTC. This codes for CASSLRGLFSYEQYF. Based on the CDR3 plus reference TRBV5-6 and TRBJ2-7, the full variable domain is DAGVTQSPTHLIKTRGQQVTLRCSPKSGHDTVSWYQQALGQGPQFIFQYYEEEERQRGNFPDRFSGHQFPNYSSELNVNALLLGDSALYLCASSLRGLFSYEQYFGPGTRLTVT.

The chain has TRBV29-1 and TRBJ2-1; 7 bases are shared with TRBD2. J lost 4 bases, V lost 4 bases, and 19 bases had no gene match. Germline values: CDR1 SQVTM, CDR2 ANQGSEA. This CDR3 spans 18 amino acids. The CDR3 reads CSVAGRARRGGTYNEQFF. CDR3 DNA: TGCAGCGTTGCGGGGAGGGCCAGGAGGGGAGGAACGTACAATGAGCAGTTCTTC.

The rearrangement links TRBV7-9 to TRBJ1-5; tentative D call: TRBD1 (5 bases). Germline assignment: CDR1 SEHNR and CDR2 FQNEAQ (reference sequence). With 4 bases removed from V and 4 bases from J, the gap between germline ends came to 8 bases. This CDR3 region has 13 residues. In DNA form, the CDR3 reads TGTGCCAGCAGCTACGCAGGGAATCAGCCCCAGCATTTT. Its translation: CASSYAGNQPQHF.

This rearrangement joins TRBV20-1 to TRBJ2-2, with D hard to call. V lost 6 bases, J lost 5 bases, and 7 bases lay in between. The CDR3 is made up of 11 amino acids. Germline CDR1 DFQATT, CDR2 SNEGSKA (reference sequence). In DNA form, the CDR3 reads TGCAGTGCCCGGCGGACCGGGGAGCTGTTTTTT. As protein: CSARRTGELFF.

This clone appeared once. The gene calls are TRBV9 and TRBJ2-3; 9 nucleotides agree with TRBD2. The CDR3 runs 17 residues. With V trimmed by 2 bases and J by 0 bases, 7 bases remained unmatched. The germline V gene has CDR1 SGDLS and CDR2 YYNGEE. CDR3 in amino acids: CASSVQVAGASTDTQYF. The DNA for the CDR3 is TGTGCCAGCAGCGTGCAGGTAGCGGGGGCCAGCACAGATACGCAGTATTTT.

The V gene is TRBV9, the J gene TRBJ2-5; weak D call: TRBD1 (6 bases). Germline V gene lookup returns CDR1 SGDLS and CDR2 YYNGEE. Between the trimmed V and J ends, which lost 0 bases and 2 bases, there was a span of 11 bases. CDR3 length: 15 amino acids. The DNA of the CDR3 is TGTGCCAGCAGCGTAGGTATCAGGGGACAAGAGACCCAGTACTTC. Protein sequence: CASSVGIRGQETQYF.

V and J are TRBV5-1 and TRBJ1-1; D is perhaps TRBD1 (6 bases). Germline CDR1 reads SGHRS; CDR2 reads YFSETQ. The CDR3 is 15 amino acids. Trimming took 4 bases from V and 1 from J, leaving 14 bases between them. CDR3 coding DNA: TGCGCCAGCAGCGTAGGGACACCGCAGAACACTGAAGCTTTCTTT. It codes for CASSVGTPQNTEAFF.

The chain employs TRBV20-1 and TRBJ2-7, with D possibly being TRBD2 (5 bases). There are 11 residues in the CDR3. The germline V gene has CDR1 DFQATT and CDR2 SNEGSKA (reference sequence). The CDR3 nucleotides read TGCAGTGCTGCGGACTCCCACGAGCAGTACGTC. It encodes CSAADSHEQYV.

V is TRBV6-5 and J is TRBJ2-7; the D gene is possibly TRBD1 (5 bases). CDR1 MNHEY and CDR2 SVGAGI come from the germline V gene. The CDR3 has 12 amino acids. The V gene lost 6 bases and the J gene lost 0 bases, with 6 bases spanning the gap. The CDR3 loop reads CASRQVSYEQYF. The CDR3 nucleotides are TGTGCCAGCAGACAGGTCTCCTACGAGCAGTACTTC.

The V call is TRBV18, the J call TRBJ1-4; TRBD1 aligns across 7 bases. The CDR3 is 13 amino acids. The germline V gene encodes CDR1 KGHSH and CDR2 LQKENI. Trimming removed 6 bases from V and 4 bases from J; junction bases left unmatched: 2. The CDR3 DNA sequence: TGTGCCAGCTCGACAGGGATTAATGAAAAACTGTTTTTT. This gives the protein CASSTGINEKLFF.

The gene calls are TRBV9 and TRBJ1-6; possibly TRBD1 for D (5 bases). CDR1 and CDR2 from the germline V gene are SGDLS and YYNGEE. This CDR3 spans 15 amino acids. V lost 0 bases to trimming and J lost 8 bases, with 12 bases between them. As DNA, the CDR3 is TGTGCCAGCAGCGTAGATCCGGGAGGGGATTCACCCCTCCACTTT. It is translated as CASSVDPGGDSPLHF.

The rearrangement joins TRBV19 to TRBJ2-5, with a tentative D call TRBD2 (6 bases). Germline CDR1 and CDR2: LNHDA and SQIVND (reference sequence). CDR3 length equals 15 residues. V lost 5 bases, J lost 5 bases, and 18 bases lay in between. In DNA, the CDR3 is TGTGCCAGTAGTCCCCGGGGTGCGGGAACGGAGACCCAGTACTTC. As protein: CASSPRGAGTETQYF.

The gene calls are TRBV2 and TRBJ2-2, with 7 bases fitting TRBD1. Trimming removed 5 bases from V and 5 bases from J; junction bases left unmatched: 8. The CDR3 sequence is 15 residues long. Germline loops: CDR1 SNHLY, CDR2 FYNNEI. DNA of the CDR3: TGTGCCAGCAGTAAAGACAGGGCGAGGACCGGGGAGCTGTTTTTT. It yields the protein CASSKDRARTGELFF.

The count of this clone is one. One end of the junction varies from germline; a read error may be responsible. J is TRBJ2-2 and V is TRBV6-2 or TRBV6-3; tentative D call: TRBD2 (5 bases). There are 14 residues in the CDR3. CDR1 MNHEY and CDR2 SVGEGT come from the germline V gene. The CDR3 loop reads CASSERTKTGELFF. CDR3 nucleotides: TGTGCCAGCAGTGAGCGGACGAAGACCGGGGAGCTGTTTTTT.

This chain connects TRBV2 to TRBJ1-5; 7 bases align to TRBD1. V trimming: 4 bases; J trimming: 4 bases; junction bases outside the gene matches: 4. CDR3 size: 14 residues. Germline assignment: CDR1 SNHLY and CDR2 FYNNEI. The CDR3: CASSVQGGNQPQHF. In DNA form, the CDR3 reads TGTGCCAGCAGTGTTCAGGGGGGAAATCAGCCCCAGCATTTT.

V usage is TRBV5-1 and J usage is TRBJ2-2, with TRBD2 matching 10 bases. Germline loops: CDR1 SGHRS, CDR2 YFSETQ. V trimming: 3 bases; J trimming: 2 bases; junction bases outside the gene matches: 7. The CDR3 has 17 amino acids. CDR3 in amino acids: CASSSRLAGGNTGELFF. The CDR3 DNA reads as TGCGCCAGCAGCTCCCGACTAGCGGGCGGAAACACCGGGGAGCTGTTTTTT.

The chain recombines TRBV4-2 with TRBJ2-1, with TRBD2 matching 9 bases. V trimming: 0 bases; J trimming: 3 bases; junction bases outside the gene matches: 6. The CDR3 runs 17 residues. Germline-derived CDR1 and CDR2 are LGHNA and YNFKEQ. The CDR3 spells CASSQDRQTSGYNEQFF. In nucleotides, the CDR3 is TGTGCCAGCAGCCAAGATCGCCAGACTAGCGGCTACAATGAGCAGTTCTTC.

The chain employs TRBV9 and TRBJ1-3; TRBD1 might be the D (5 bases). Between the trimmed V and J ends, which lost 2 bases and 6 bases, there was a span of 18 bases. Germline V CDR1 and CDR2: SGDLS, YYNGEE. The CDR3 is 16 amino acids. CDR3 DNA sequence: TGTGCCAGCAGCGTGACTGAATGGGGCCTGGTAAACACCATATATTTT. Amino acids: CASSVTEWGLVNTIYF.

The rearrangement joins TRBV27 to TRBJ1-2, with TRBD1 identical over 8 bases. The V segment lost 4 bases and the J segment 3 bases; nucleotides outside the gene matches: 10. The CDR3 extends over 16 amino acids. CDR1 is MNHEY and CDR2 is SMNVEV in the germline V gene (reference sequence). The CDR3 DNA follows: TGTGCCAGCAGTTCCGACAGGGGAGGGATACACTATGGCTACACCTTC. Amino acid sequence: CASSSDRGGIHYGYTF.

For this clone: Mismatch with germline at one junction end may stem from a read error. The genes are TRBV4-3 and TRBJ2-3; TRBD1 is a possible D gene (5 bases). The length of the CDR3 is 16 residues. Per germline, CDR1 LGHNA and CDR2 YSLEER. CDR3 in DNA: TGCGCCAGCAGGCAAGCCGACCAAGGGGGCACAGATACGCAGTATTTT. Amino acids: CASRQADQGGTDTQYF.